The count of the clone carrying this T cell receptor beta chain is one. CDR1 and CDR2 from the germline V gene are MDHEN and SYDVKM. The CDR3 extends over 17 amino acids. Trimming stripped 5 bases from V and 0 bases from J, with 20 bases between. Study members were between about 18 and 100 years old and lived in approximately 25 US regions. This record belongs to a study of blood T cell repertoires in COVID-19. Study details: Acute and convalescent COVID-19 specimens originated in the United States, Italy and Spain.

Profiling relied on immunoSEQ multiplex PCR, and the TCRdb table lists in-frame clones only, not all of them. The sample records hundreds of thousands of clones, around 86% being singletons. This chain uses TRBV28 with TRBJ2-7; weak D call: TRBD2 (7 bases). Sequencing input: PBMCs or T cells enriched from blood (not recorded which). The origin of this receptor is a man aged 35 to 55 who had recovered from COVID-19. For the CDR3, the DNA is TGTGCCAGCAGTCCTAGCGCCGGGGGGCTGGACTCCTACGAGCAGTACTTC. Its protein product is CASSPSAGGLDSYEQYF.